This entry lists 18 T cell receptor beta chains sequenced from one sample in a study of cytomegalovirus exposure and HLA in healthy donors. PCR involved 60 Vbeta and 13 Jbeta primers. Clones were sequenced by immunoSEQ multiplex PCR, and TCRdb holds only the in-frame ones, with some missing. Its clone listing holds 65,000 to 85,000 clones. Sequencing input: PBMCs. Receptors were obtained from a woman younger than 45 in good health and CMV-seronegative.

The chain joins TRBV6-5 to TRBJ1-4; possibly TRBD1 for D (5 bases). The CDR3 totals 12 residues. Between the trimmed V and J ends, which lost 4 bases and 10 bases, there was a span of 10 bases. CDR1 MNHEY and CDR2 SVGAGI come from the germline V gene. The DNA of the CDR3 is TGTGCCAGCAGTTCCCCCGGGGGAAAACTGTTTTTT. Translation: CASSSPGGKLFF.

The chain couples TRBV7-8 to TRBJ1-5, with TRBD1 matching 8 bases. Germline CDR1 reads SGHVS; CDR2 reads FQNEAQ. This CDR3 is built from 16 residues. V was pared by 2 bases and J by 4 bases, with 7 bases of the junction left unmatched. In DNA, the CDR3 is TGTGCCAGCAGCTTAAGGAGGACAGGGCAGAATCAGCCCCAGCATTTT. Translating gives CASSLRRTGQNQPQHF.

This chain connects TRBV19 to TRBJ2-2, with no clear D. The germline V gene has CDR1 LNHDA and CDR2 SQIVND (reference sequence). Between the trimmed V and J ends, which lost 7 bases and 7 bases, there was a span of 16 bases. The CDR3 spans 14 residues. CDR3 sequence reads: CASTLGLIGGELFF. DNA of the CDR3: TGTGCCAGTACCCTGGGCCTTATCGGCGGGGAGCTGTTTTTT.

DNA of the CDR3: TGTGCCACCAGGGGGGGTTATAGCAATCAGCCCCAGCATTTT. As protein: CATRGGYSNQPQHF. The chain uses TRBV6-1 and TRBJ1-5; 7 bases agree with TRBD1. J was trimmed by 0 bases and V by 10 bases; bases with no gene match: 6. This CDR3 is 14 amino acids long. Germline CDR1 and CDR2: MNHNS and SASEGT.

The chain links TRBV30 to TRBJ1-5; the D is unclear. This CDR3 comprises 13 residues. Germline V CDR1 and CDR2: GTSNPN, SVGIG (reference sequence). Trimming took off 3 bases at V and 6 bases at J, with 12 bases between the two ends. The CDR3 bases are TGTGCCTGGAGCCCCGAGAGCGGTCAGCCCCAGCATTTT. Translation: CAWSPESGQPQHF.

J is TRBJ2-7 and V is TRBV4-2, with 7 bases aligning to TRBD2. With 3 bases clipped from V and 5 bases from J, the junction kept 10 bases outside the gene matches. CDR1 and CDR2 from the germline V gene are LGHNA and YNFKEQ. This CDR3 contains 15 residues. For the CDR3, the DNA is TGTGCCAGCAGCCAGGCACAGCTAGCGGTCAACGAGCAGTACTTC. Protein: CASSQAQLAVNEQYF.

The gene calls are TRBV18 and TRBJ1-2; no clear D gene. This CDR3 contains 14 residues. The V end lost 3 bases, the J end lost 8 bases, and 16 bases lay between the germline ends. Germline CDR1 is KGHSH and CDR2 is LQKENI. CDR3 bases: TGTGCCAGCTCACCCGCGGGTGAGGGAGGCGGCTACACCTTC. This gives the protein CASSPAGEGGGYTF.

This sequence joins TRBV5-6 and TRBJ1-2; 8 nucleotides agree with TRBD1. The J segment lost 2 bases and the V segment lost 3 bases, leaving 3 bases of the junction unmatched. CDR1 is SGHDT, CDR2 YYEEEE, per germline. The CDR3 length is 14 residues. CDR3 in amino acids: CASSYQGANYGYTF. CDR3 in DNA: TGTGCCAGCAGCTACCAGGGGGCGAACTATGGCTACACCTTC.

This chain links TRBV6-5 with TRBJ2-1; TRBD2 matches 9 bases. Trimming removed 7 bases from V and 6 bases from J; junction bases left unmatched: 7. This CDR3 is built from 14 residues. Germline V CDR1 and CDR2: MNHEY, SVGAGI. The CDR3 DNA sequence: TGTGCCAGCAAGTCTCTAGCGGGGACCAATGAGCAGTTCTTC. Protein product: CASKSLAGTNEQFF.

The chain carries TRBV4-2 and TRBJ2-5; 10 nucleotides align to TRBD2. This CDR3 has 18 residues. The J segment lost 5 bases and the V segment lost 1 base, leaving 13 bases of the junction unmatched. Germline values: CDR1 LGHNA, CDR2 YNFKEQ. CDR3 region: CASSQGQAGGPLVETQYF. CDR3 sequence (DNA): TGTGCCAGCAGCCAAGGCCAAGCGGGAGGGCCGTTGGTGGAGACCCAGTACTTC.

CDR3 DNA sequence: TGTGCCAGCAGTGAACAAACAGGGGGTCAAGAGACCCAGTACTTC. Its protein is CASSEQTGGQETQYF. The chain recombines TRBV6-1 with TRBJ2-5, with 8 bases fitting TRBD1. J gave up 2 bases and V 2 bases, and 4 bases lay outside the gene matches. Germline lookup yields CDR1 MNHNS and CDR2 SASEGT. The CDR3 length is 15 residues.

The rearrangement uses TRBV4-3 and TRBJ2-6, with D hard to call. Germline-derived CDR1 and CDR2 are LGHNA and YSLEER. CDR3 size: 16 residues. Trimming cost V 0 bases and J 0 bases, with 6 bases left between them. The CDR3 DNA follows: TGCGCCAGCAGCCAAGATGACACCTCTGGGGCCAACGTCCTGACTTTC. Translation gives CASSQDDTSGANVLTF.

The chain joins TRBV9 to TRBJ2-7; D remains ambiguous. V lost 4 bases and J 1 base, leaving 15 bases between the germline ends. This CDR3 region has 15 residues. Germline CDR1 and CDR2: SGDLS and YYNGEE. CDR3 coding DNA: TGTGCCAGCAGCCCCTCTAGTCACAATTCCTACGAGCAGTACTTC. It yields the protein CASSPSSHNSYEQYF.

The CDR3 protein is CASSFETGSPTGELFF. In DNA form, the CDR3 reads TGTGCCAGCAGTTTCGAGACCGGGAGCCCCACCGGGGAGCTGTTTTTT. The chain combines TRBV28 with TRBJ2-2; D is perhaps TRBD2 (6 bases). Germline values: CDR1 MDHEN, CDR2 SYDVKM. The CDR3 is 16 residues long. Trimming pared 3 bases from V and 4 bases from J, leaving 15 bases between.

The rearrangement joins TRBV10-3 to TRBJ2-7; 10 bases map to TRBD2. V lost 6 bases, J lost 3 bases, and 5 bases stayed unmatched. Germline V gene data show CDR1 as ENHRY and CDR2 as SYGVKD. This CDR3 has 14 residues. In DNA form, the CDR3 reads TGTGCCATCAGAGGGCTAGCGGGAGACTACGAGCAGTACTTC. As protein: CAIRGLAGDYEQYF.

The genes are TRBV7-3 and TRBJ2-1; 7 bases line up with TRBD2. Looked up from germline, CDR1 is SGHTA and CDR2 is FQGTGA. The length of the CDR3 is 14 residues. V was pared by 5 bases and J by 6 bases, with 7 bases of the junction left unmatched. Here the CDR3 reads CASSLADTANEQFF. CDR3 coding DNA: TGTGCCAGCAGCCTAGCGGACACAGCCAATGAGCAGTTCTTC.

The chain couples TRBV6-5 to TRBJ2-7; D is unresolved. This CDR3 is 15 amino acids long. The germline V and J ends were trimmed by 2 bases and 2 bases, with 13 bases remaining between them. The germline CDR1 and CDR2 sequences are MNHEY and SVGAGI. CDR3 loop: CASSYAVGSAYEQYF. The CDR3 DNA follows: TGTGCCAGCAGTTACGCTGTCGGTTCCGCCTACGAGCAGTACTTC.

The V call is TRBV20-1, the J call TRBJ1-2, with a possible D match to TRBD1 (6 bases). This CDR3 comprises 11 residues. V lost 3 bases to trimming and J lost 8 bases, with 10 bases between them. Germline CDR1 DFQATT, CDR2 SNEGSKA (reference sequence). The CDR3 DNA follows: TGCAGTGCTAGCCAGGGGAAGGGCTACACCTTC. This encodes CSASQGKGYTF.